This TCR beta chain was recorded in a study of early T cells in non-severe SARS-CoV-2 infection. Whole-study context: The input, bulk RNA from unsorted whole blood, was sequenced, and chains were unpaired.

Many counts were recorded for this clonotype. The antigen remains unidentified. The protocol attached unique molecular identifiers to individual cDNA molecules. TCRdb ran MiXCR on the 5' RACE reads and lists one entry per CDR3 protein. The table includes 50,000 to 85,000 distinct CDR3 sequences, around 8.7% detected once. Findings of the study overall: The study's VDJdb matching favored anti-spike CD8 responses and missed private and CD4 specificities.

This CDR3 region has 13 residues. CDR1 is LNHDA, CDR2 SQIVND, per germline (reference sequence). Between the trimmed V and J ends, which lost 8 bases and 0 bases, there was a span of 9 bases. This sequence was found in an adult who was a healthcare worker with PCR-confirmed SARS-CoV-2 infection or an uninfected control (not recorded which). V usage is TRBV19 and J usage is TRBJ2-3; perhaps D is TRBD1 or TRBD2 (5 bases each). Sequenced material: whole blood. The CDR3 loop reads CASQGRSTDTQYF. CDR3 coding DNA: TGTGCCAGTCAGGGACGGAGCACAGATACGCAGTATTTT.